This record concerns one TCR beta chain sequence. This sample is drawn from a study of beta chain features in type 1 diabetes. Expressed TCRB transcripts got sequenced, as all isolated RNA was reverse transcribed. Data came from immunoSEQ multiplex PCR; TCRdb stores just in-frame clones and leaves some out. The data hold under 400,000 clones, with about 12% observed a single time. CDR1 is SGHRS and CDR2 is YFSETQ in the germline V gene. This CDR3 spans 13 amino acids. Trimming took off 0 bases at V and 4 bases at J, with 5 bases between the two ends. The single heparinised draw taken from each donor contained about 110 mL of blood on average.

The V call is TRBV5-1, the J call TRBJ2-4; D ambiguous. The TCR was taken from a man between 18 and 35 years old in good health. Specimen: naive CD4+ T cells from blood. CDR3 DNA: TGCGCCAGCAGCTTGGACCAGAAAAACATTCAGTACTTC. Amino acids: CASSLDQKNIQYF.